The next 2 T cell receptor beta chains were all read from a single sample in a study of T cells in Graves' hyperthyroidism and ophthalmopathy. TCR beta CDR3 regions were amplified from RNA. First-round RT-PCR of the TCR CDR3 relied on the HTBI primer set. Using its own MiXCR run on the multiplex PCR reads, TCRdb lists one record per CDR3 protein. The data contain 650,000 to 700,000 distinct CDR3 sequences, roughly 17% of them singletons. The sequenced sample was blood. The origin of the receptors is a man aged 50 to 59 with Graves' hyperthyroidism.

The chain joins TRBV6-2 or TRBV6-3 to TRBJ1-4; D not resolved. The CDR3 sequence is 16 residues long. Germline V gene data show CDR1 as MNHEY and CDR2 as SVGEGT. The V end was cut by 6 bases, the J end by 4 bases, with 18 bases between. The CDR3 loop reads CASRNRRTGNNEKLFF. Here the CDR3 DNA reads TGTGCCAGCAGGAACAGAAGGACGGGAAATAATGAAAAACTGTTTTTT.

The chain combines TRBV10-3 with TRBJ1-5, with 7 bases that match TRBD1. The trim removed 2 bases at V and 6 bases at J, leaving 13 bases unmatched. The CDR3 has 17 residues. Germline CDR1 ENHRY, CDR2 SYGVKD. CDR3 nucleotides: TGTGCCATCAGTGAGGGTTATCCGGGACAGTCTGGTCAGCCCCAGCATTTT. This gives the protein CAISEGYPGQSGQPQHF.